These 28 T cell receptor beta chains share one sample of origin, sequenced in a study of blood T cells in healthy people across ages. A second PCR, run for roughly 7 to 12 cycles, used a sample-barcoded 5' primer plus a J-beta primer mix. TCRdb passed the 5' RACE reads through MiXCR, listing each CDR3 protein once. The sample comprises about a million distinct CDR3 sequences, about 44% of which are singletons, and roughly 13% rests with the top ten. Sequences were obtained from blood. All receptors come from a man aged 30 to 39 in good health.

The chain joins TRBV7-2 to TRBJ2-7, with D hard to call. V was shortened by 3 bases and J by 3 bases, with 9 bases between the two germline ends. CDR1 is SGHTA and CDR2 is FQGNSA in the germline V gene. CDR3 length equals 13 residues. The CDR3 DNA reads TGTGCCAGCAGCTTCTTAAGTGACTACGAGCAGTACTTC. Translating it yields CASSFLSDYEQYF.

This chain links TRBV10-3 with TRBJ1-5; D is unresolved. Deletions cut 0 bases from V and 3 bases from J, with 9 bases between. This CDR3 spans 15 amino acids. Germline V gives CDR1 ENHRY, CDR2 SYGVKD. CDR3 DNA: TGTGCCATCAGTGAGTCCGGGTTCGTCAATCAGCCCCAGCATTTT. Residues: CAISESGFVNQPQHF.

This clonotype was seen more than once but under ten times. The genes are TRBV6-1 and TRBJ2-3; D might be TRBD1 or TRBD2, each matching 5 bases. The length of the CDR3 is 15 residues. V was pared by 2 bases and J by 2 bases, with 11 bases between. Germline lookup yields CDR1 MNHNS and CDR2 SASEGT. The CDR3 loop is CASSELAGTTDTQYF. The CDR3 bases are TGTGCCAGCAGTGAACTTGCAGGGACCACAGATACGCAGTATTTT.

As for this clonotype: A read error may produce the germline difference seen at one junction end. This chain joins TRBV10-3 and TRBJ1-6; the match to TRBD1 covers 7 bases. The CDR3 length is 14 residues. Germline loops: CDR1 ENHRY, CDR2 SYGVKD. The CDR3 bases are TGTACCATCAAGGAGGGGGCGGAGAATTCACCCCTCCACTTT. This sequence encodes CTIKEGAENSPLHF.

This clonotype was observed many times. This chain connects TRBV4-1 to TRBJ2-4, with 9 bases aligning to TRBD2. CDR1 MGHRA and CDR2 YSYEKL come from the germline V gene. V lost 0 bases to trimming and J lost 3 bases; unmatched junction nucleotides: 12. The CDR3 totals 19 residues. The CDR3 sequence is CASSQDAWREGTNKNIQYF. CDR3 DNA: TGCGCCAGCAGCCAAGATGCGTGGCGGGAGGGAACTAACAAAAACATTCAGTACTTC.

V and J are TRBV6-5 and TRBJ2-3; D might be TRBD2 (5 bases). Germline CDR1 MNHEY, CDR2 SVGAGI. The CDR3 covers 15 residues. The ends were cut back, 5 bases at V and 1 base at J, with 13 bases in the middle. In DNA, the CDR3 is TGTGCCAGCAGTCTCTTGGAGGCTGGCACAGATACGCAGTATTTT. It encodes CASSLLEAGTDTQYF.

This clonotype showed up just a few times. The rearrangement joins TRBV5-1 to TRBJ2-7, with 7 bases that match TRBD1. This CDR3 region has 15 residues. Germline-derived CDR1 and CDR2 are SGHRS and YFSETQ. With 0 bases clipped from V and 2 bases from J, the junction kept 5 bases outside the gene matches. CDR3 bases: TGCGCCAGCAGCTTGGCCTGGGACAGCACCTACGAGCAGTACTTC. Protein sequence: CASSLAWDSTYEQYF.

The rearrangement links TRBV6-5 to TRBJ1-4; D ambiguous. The ends were cut back, 0 bases at V and 5 bases at J, with 13 bases in the middle. The CDR3 length is 16 residues. Looked up from germline, CDR1 is MNHEY and CDR2 is SVGAGI. The CDR3 nucleotides are TGTGCCAGCAGTTACTCCCACGGACGGATAAATGAAAAACTGTTTTTT. Its translation is CASSYSHGRINEKLFF.

The chain couples TRBV20-1 to TRBJ2-1, with 9 nucleotides matching TRBD2. This CDR3 region has 15 residues. Losses at the gene ends were 2 bases for V and 9 bases for J; bases not matched to a gene: 11. Germline CDR1 reads DFQATT; CDR2 reads SNEGSKA (reference sequence). The CDR3 here is CSARQAGGLLGEQFF. The DNA for the CDR3 is TGCAGTGCTAGACAAGCGGGGGGCCTACTCGGTGAGCAGTTCTTC.

This clonotype was counted between two and nine times. The junction and the germline gene differ at one end; a read error may be behind it. V is TRBV6-1 and J is TRBJ1-1, with TRBD1 matching 8 bases. CDR3 size: 14 residues. Per germline, CDR1 MNHNS and CDR2 SASEGT. The CDR3 nucleotides are TGTGCCAGCAGAGAAGGACAGGGAGAGACTGAAGCTTTCTTT. The encoded protein is CASREGQGETEAFF.

V and J are TRBV10-3 and TRBJ2-5; perhaps TRBD1 as D (6 bases). The J call is uncertain, as TRBJ2-7 better fits the DNA end. The CDR3 is 14 amino acids. Germline V gene lookup returns CDR1 ENHRY and CDR2 SYGVKD. This chain's CDR3 is CASRHDTGTDEQYF. The CDR3, as DNA: TGTGCCAGCCGACATGACACAGGGACCGACGAGCAGTACTTC.

This chain uses TRBV9 with TRBJ2-3; D is undetermined. V was trimmed by 2 bases and J by 6 bases, leaving 13 bases between them. CDR3 size: 14 residues. Looked up from germline, CDR1 is SGDLS and CDR2 is YYNGEE. The CDR3 region has the DNA TGTGCCAGCAGCGTCCTAAACTTGGGGGATACGCAGTATTTT. It yields the protein CASSVLNLGDTQYF. Full variable domain (outside the CDR3, taken from reference TRBV9 and TRBJ2-3): DSGVTQTPKHLITATGQRVTLRCSPRSGDLSVYWYQQSLDQGLQFLIQYYNGEERAKGNILERFSAQQFPDLHSELNLSSLELGDSALYFCASSVLNLGDTQYFGPGTRLTVL.

This clonotype was seen a few times. V and J are TRBV7-2 and TRBJ1-4, with D uncertain. The V gene lost 5 bases and the J gene lost 3 bases, with 13 bases spanning the gap. The length of the CDR3 is 15 residues. CDR1 and CDR2 from the germline V gene are SGHTA and FQGNSA. The CDR3 reads CASSPRPLANEKLFF. DNA of the CDR3: TGTGCCAGCAGCCCGCGACCGCTAGCTAATGAAAAACTGTTTTTT.

This clonotype was seen a few times. The rearrangement links TRBV12-3 or TRBV12-4 to TRBJ1-4; TRBD1 matches 7 bases. V trimming: 5 bases; J trimming: 4 bases; junction bases outside the gene matches: 7. The CDR3 length is 15 residues. CDR3 amino acids: CASSRTGTVNEKLFF. CDR3 in DNA: TGTGCCAGCAGTCGAACCGGGACAGTTAATGAAAAACTGTTTTTT.

Comments on this clonotype: A much more abundant neighbour one base away suggests this may be a read error. The chain carries TRBV28 and TRBJ2-7, with 7 bases matching TRBD1. Germline V lookup: CDR1 MDHEN, CDR2 SYDVKM. CDR3 length: 15 residues. CDR3 in DNA: TGTGCCAGCAGTCATCACGGCAGGGGGACCTACGTGCAGTACTTC. As protein: CASSHHGRGTYVQYF.

This clonotype appeared many times. This chain joins TRBV12-3 or TRBV12-4 and TRBJ2-3, with a possible D match to TRBD2 (6 bases). V shed 4 bases and J shed 0 bases, with 11 bases lying between them. The CDR3 has 15 residues. The CDR3 is CASSYAGPSTDTQYF. Written as DNA, the CDR3 is TGTGCCAGCAGTTATGCGGGGCCTAGCACAGATACGCAGTATTTT.

To note about this clonotype: One end of the junction varies from germline; a read error may be responsible. V and J are TRBV7-7 and TRBJ2-1; TRBD1 aligns across 11 bases. The CDR3 is 19 residues long. CDR1 is SSHAT and CDR2 is FNYEAQ in the germline V gene (reference sequence). Here the CDR3 DNA reads TGTGCTAGCAGCTTAGGGAACCGGGACAGGGGGAGCTCCTACAATGAGCAGTTCTTC. Translation: CASSLGNRDRGSSYNEQFF.

This chain joins TRBV4-2 and TRBJ2-5; no definite D call. The germline V gene has CDR1 LGHNA and CDR2 YNFKEQ. The CDR3 spans 14 residues. The V gene lost 1 base and the J gene lost 11 bases, with 17 bases spanning the gap. CDR3 DNA sequence: TGTGCCAGCAGCCAAGGGCATGCGGAGAATGAGCAGTACTTC. This translates into CASSQGHAENEQYF.

The chain combines TRBV7-2 with TRBJ2-7; D possibly corresponds to TRBD1 (5 bases). CDR1 is SGHTA, CDR2 FQGNSA, per germline. V dropped 3 bases and J dropped 6 bases, with 15 bases sitting between them. The CDR3 consists of 14 residues. The CDR3 reads CASSFGPRALEQYF. DNA of the CDR3: TGTGCCAGCAGCTTTGGACCCAGGGCTCTCGAGCAGTACTTC.

The rearrangement joins TRBV5-1 to TRBJ2-7; 9 positions match TRBD1. Germline lookup yields CDR1 SGHRS and CDR2 YFSETQ. Trimming removed 4 bases from V and 6 bases from J; junction bases left unmatched: 11. The CDR3 extends over 15 amino acids. As DNA, the CDR3 is TGCGCCAGCAGCCTTCAGCCGGGACAGGGAACCGAGCAGTACTTC. This sequence encodes CASSLQPGQGTEQYF.

V and J are TRBV27 and TRBJ2-7; tentative D call: TRBD2 (5 bases). This CDR3 spans 15 amino acids. The V end lost 5 bases, the J end lost 6 bases, and 20 bases lay between the germline ends. CDR1 is MNHEY and CDR2 is SMNVEV in the germline V gene (reference sequence). In nucleotides, the CDR3 is TGTGCCAGCAGTCCAGGCTCCCCCGGGGTTGCCGAGCAGTACTTC. Translation: CASSPGSPGVAEQYF.

As DNA, the CDR3 is TGCGCCAGCAGCTTCGCGACTAGCGGGGGATGGAATGAGCAGTTCTTC. Residues: CASSFATSGGWNEQFF. The genes are TRBV5-1 and TRBJ2-1; 12 nucleotides agree with TRBD2. Germline V gives CDR1 SGHRS, CDR2 YFSETQ. The CDR3 extends over 16 amino acids. Trimming at V came to 2 bases and at J to 7 bases, leaving 7 bases not matched to a gene.

The chain employs TRBV4-1 and TRBJ1-2, with 9 bases identical to TRBD1. The CDR3 is made up of 17 amino acids. V trimming: 2 bases; J trimming: 6 bases; junction bases outside the gene matches: 13. Germline V gives CDR1 MGHRA, CDR2 YSYEKL. In nucleotides, the CDR3 is TGCGCCAGCAGCCAATCGAGCACAGGGGGCGCGCAGGATGGCTACACCTTC. As protein: CASSQSSTGGAQDGYTF.

Ten or more counts support this clonotype. The V gene is TRBV18, the J gene TRBJ2-7; tentatively, D is TRBD2 (5 bases). The CDR3 length is 13 residues. V was pared by 3 bases and J by 0 bases, with 6 bases between. CDR1 and CDR2 from the germline V gene are KGHSH and LQKENI. The DNA of the CDR3 is TGTGCCAGCTCACCTGCGGGCTCCTACGAGCAGTACTTC. This gives the protein CASSPAGSYEQYF.

The chain joins TRBV30 to TRBJ2-2; 14 positions match TRBD2. The CDR3 loop spans 17 amino acids. Germline values: CDR1 GTSNPN, CDR2 SVGIG (reference sequence). After removal of 4 bases from V and 4 bases from J, the junction contained 8 bases not matched to a gene. Here the CDR3 reads CAWTRLAGGTSTGELFF. Written as DNA, the CDR3 is TGTGCCTGGACCCGACTAGCGGGGGGGACGAGCACCGGGGAGCTGTTTTTT.

This clonotype was seen ten or more times. The rearrangement links TRBV10-3 to TRBJ2-7, with 8 bases that match TRBD1. Germline CDR1 is ENHRY and CDR2 is SYGVKD. V was pared by 0 bases and J by 5 bases, with 6 bases of the junction left unmatched. This CDR3 has 15 amino acids. The CDR3 loop reads CAISESGQGVHEQYF. The CDR3 DNA sequence: TGTGCCATCAGTGAGTCCGGACAGGGTGTACACGAGCAGTACTTC.

V and J are TRBV7-6 and TRBJ2-7; D is undetermined. CDR3 length equals 15 residues. The V gene lost 5 bases and the J gene lost 2 bases, with 16 bases spanning the gap. Germline-derived CDR1 and CDR2 are SGHVS and FNYEAQ. This chain's CDR3 is CASSATADETYEQYF. The CDR3 DNA sequence: TGTGCCAGCAGCGCAACGGCGGACGAAACCTACGAGCAGTACTTC.

This clonotype was counted a few times. J is TRBJ1-6 and V is TRBV6-4; no clear D. The V and J ends lost 6 bases and 7 bases respectively, with 13 bases between them. Germline V gene data show CDR1 as MRHNA and CDR2 as SNTAGT. CDR3 length: 14 residues. CDR3 residues: CASSEGFGNSPLHF. The CDR3 nucleotides read TGTGCCAGCAGCGAGGGTTTTGGGAATTCACCCCTCCACTTT.